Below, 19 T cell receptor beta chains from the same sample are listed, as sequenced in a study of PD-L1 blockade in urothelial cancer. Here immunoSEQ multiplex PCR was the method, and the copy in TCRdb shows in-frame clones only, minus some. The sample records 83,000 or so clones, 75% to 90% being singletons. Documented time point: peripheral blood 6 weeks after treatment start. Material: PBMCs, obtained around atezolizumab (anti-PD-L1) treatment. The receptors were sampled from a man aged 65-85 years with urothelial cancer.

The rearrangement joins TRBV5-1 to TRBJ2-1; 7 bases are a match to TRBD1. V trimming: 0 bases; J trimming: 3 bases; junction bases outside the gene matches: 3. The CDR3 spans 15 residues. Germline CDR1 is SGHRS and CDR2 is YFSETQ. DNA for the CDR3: TGCGCCAGCAGCTTGGGAGACAGGGACTACAATGAGCAGTTCTTC. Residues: CASSLGDRDYNEQFF.

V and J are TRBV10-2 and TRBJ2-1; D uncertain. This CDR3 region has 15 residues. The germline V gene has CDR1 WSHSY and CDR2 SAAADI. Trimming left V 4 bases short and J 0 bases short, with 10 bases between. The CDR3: CASSGSRSSYNEQFF. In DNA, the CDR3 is TGCGCCAGCAGTGGTAGCCGAAGCTCCTACAATGAGCAGTTCTTC.

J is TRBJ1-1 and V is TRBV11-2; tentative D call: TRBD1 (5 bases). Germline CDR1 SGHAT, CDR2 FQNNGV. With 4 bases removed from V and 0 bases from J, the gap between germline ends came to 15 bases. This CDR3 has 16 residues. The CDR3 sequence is CASSSLDRSMNTEAFF. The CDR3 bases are TGTGCCAGCAGCTCCCTCGACAGATCAATGAACACTGAAGCTTTCTTT.

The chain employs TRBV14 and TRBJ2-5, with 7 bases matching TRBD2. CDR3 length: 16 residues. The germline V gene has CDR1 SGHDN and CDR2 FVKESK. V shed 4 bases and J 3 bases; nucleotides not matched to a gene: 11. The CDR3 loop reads CASSRHLLSGEETQYF. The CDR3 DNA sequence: TGTGCCAGCAGCCGACACCTCCTGAGCGGGGAAGAGACCCAGTACTTC.

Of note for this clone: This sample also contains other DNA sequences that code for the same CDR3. CDR3 coding DNA: TGTGCCAGTAGTATCGGAGGTGAGAATCAGCCCCAGCATTTT. Amino acid sequence: CASSIGGENQPQHF. The chain joins TRBV19 to TRBJ1-5, with D unclear. Trimming took 3 bases from V and 4 from J, leaving 10 bases between them. The germline gives CDR1 LNHDA, CDR2 SQIVND (reference sequence). The CDR3 has 14 residues.

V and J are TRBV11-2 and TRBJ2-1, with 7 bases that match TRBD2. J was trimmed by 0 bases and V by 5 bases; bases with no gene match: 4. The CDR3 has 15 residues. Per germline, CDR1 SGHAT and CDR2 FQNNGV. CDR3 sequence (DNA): TGTGCCAGCAGCCCCGGGGGGTACTCCTACAATGAGCAGTTCTTC. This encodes CASSPGGYSYNEQFF.

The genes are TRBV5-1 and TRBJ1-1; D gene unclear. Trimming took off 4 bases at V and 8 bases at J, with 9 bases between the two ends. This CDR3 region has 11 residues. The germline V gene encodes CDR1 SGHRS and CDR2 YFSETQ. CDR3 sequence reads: CASSGRNEAFF. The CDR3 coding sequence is TGCGCCAGCAGCGGCAGGAACGAAGCTTTCTTT.

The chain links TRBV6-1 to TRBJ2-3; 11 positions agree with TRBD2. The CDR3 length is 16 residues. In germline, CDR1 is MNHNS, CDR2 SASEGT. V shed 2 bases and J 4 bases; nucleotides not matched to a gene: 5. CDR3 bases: TGTGCCAGCAGTGAATTTATAGCGGGGGGGGCAGATACGCAGTATTTT. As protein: CASSEFIAGGADTQYF.

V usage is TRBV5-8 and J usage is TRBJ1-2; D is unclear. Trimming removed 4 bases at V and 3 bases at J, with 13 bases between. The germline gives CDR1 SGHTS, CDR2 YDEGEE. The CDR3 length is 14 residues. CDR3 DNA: TGTGCCAGCAGCGTGGACGGGAGGTACTATGGCTACACCTTC. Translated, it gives CASSVDGRYYGYTF.

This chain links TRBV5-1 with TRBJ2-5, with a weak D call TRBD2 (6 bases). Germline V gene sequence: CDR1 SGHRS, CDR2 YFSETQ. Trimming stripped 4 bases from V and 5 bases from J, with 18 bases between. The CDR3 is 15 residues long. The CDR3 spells CASSPGGLRGETQYF. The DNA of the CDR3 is TGCGCCAGCAGCCCCGGAGGCCTCCGGGGGGAGACCCAGTACTTC.

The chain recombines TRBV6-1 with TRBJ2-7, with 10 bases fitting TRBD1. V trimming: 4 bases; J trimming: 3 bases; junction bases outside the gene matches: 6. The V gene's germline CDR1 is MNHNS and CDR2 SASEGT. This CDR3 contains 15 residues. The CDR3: CASSVETGGGYEQYF. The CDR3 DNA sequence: TGTGCCAGCAGTGTCGAGACAGGGGGCGGCTACGAGCAGTACTTC.

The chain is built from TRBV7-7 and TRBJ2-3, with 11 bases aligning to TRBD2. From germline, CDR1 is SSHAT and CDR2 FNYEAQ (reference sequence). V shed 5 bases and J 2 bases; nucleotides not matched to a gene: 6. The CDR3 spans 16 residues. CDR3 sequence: CASSRRLAGPTDTQYF. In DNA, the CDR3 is TGTGCCAGCAGCCGAAGACTAGCGGGGCCCACAGATACGCAGTATTTT.

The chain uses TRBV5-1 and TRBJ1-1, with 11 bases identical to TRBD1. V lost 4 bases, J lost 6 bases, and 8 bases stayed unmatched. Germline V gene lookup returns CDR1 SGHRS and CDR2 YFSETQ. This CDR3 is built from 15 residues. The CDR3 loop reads CASSLDRGRVAEAFF. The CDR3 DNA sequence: TGCGCCAGCAGCCTGGACAGGGGGCGAGTCGCTGAAGCTTTCTTT.

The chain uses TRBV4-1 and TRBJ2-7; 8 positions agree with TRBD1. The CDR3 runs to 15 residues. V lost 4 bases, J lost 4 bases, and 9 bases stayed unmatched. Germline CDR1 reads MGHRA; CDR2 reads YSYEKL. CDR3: CASSPMGQGAYEQYF. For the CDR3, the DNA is TGCGCCAGCAGCCCTATGGGGCAGGGGGCTTACGAGCAGTACTTC.

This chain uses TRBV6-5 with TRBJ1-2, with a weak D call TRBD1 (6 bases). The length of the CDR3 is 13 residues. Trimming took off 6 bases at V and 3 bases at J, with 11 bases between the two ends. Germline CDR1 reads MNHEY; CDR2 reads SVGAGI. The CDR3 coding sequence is TGTGCCAGCAGCCCACAGGGCGACTATGGCTACACCTTC. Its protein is CASSPQGDYGYTF.

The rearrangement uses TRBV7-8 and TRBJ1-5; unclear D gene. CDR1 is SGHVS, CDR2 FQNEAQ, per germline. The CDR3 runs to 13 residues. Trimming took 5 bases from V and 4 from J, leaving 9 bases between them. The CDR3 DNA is TGTGCCAGCAGCCCCCGCGGAAATCAGCCCCAGCATTTT. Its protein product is CASSPRGNQPQHF. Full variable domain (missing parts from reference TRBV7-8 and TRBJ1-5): GAGVSQSPRYKVAKRGQDVALRCDPISGHVSLFWYQQALGQGPEFLTYFQNEAQLDKSGLPSDRFFAERPEGSVSTLKIQRTQQEDSAVYLCASSPRGNQPQHFGDGTRLSIL.

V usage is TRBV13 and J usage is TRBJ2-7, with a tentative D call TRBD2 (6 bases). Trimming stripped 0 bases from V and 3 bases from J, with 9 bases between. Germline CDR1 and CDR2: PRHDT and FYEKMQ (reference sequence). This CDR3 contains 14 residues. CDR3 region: CASSLGGEVYEQYF. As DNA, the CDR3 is TGTGCCAGCAGCTTAGGAGGGGAGGTCTACGAGCAGTACTTC.

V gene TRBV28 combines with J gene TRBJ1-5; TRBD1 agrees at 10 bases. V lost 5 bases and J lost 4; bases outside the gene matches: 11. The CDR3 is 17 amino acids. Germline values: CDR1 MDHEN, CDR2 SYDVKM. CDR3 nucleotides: TGTGCCAGCAGTCGACAGGGGGCGGAGGGGCGTAATCAGCCCCAGCATTTT. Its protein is CASSRQGAEGRNQPQHF.

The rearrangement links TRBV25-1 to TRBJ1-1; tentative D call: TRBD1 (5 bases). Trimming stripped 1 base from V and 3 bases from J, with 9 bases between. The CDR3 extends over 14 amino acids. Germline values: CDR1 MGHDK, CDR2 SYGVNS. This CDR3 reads CASSEFGGHTEAFF. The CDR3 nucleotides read TGTGCCAGCAGTGAATTCGGGGGACACACTGAAGCTTTCTTT.